This record looks at one T cell receptor beta chain sequence and its context. What it recognizes is unknown. These data belong to a study of vaccination and CD4 T cells after COVID-19. Turning to the study itself: From HCoV-229E, HCoV-OC43, HCoV-NL63 and SARS-CoV-2, overlapping spike peptides were used to stimulate the cells.

The study sequenced cultured CD4+ T cell DNA using the Oncomine TCR Beta short-read assay. MiXCR, run by TCRdb on the PCR reads, gives a single entry per CDR3 protein. The sample has just under 20,000 distinct CDR3 sequences; roughly 40% are singletons. This CDR3 is built from 15 residues. Trimming removed 5 bases from V and 3 bases from J; junction bases left unmatched: 4. Looked up from germline, CDR1 is SNHLY and CDR2 is FYNNEI. As for treatment: roughly nine-day PBMC culture with coronavirus spike peptide pools or control peptides (ViraFEST assay). This rearrangement joins TRBV2 to TRBJ1-5; TRBD1 matches 10 bases. The sequenced sample was CD4+ T cells from blood, cultured in vitro, obtained after SARS-CoV-2 vaccination. This clonotype was sampled from a human donor who had recovered from COVID-19. The DNA of the CDR3 is TGTGCCAGCAGTCCGGGACAGGGGTACAATCAGCCCCAGCATTTT. It yields the protein CASSPGQGYNQPQHF.